Many counts were recorded for the clone carrying this TCR beta chain. What it binds is not known. Every TCR cDNA molecule bore its own unique molecular identifier. TCRdb reanalysed the 5' RACE reads using MiXCR and keeps one entry per CDR3 protein. The data contain about 26,000 distinct CDR3 sequences, 9.5% to 15% of them singletons. This entry belongs to a study of spatial heterogeneity in lung cancer. The wider study: More than eight raw reads, on average, carried each unique TCR and UMI combination. Study-level findings and limits: Among blood samples, ubiquitous expanded tumor TCRs appeared more at resection than at follow-up.

The CDR3 totals 14 residues. V was pared by 3 bases and J by 5 bases, with 14 bases between. Germline V gives CDR1 SGHKS, CDR2 YYEKEE (reference sequence). Time point here: sample taken at primary tumor resection. Sequencing of whole RNA from tumor, nontumor lung or frozen PBMC involved no sorting. Samples were obtained from more than 70 donors, all untreated early-stage non-small cell lung cancer patients. This receptor was taken from a female donor with early-stage non-small cell lung cancer. The sample consisted of PBMCs, taken at surgery. The genes are TRBV5-5 and TRBJ2-5, with a tentative D call TRBD2 (6 bases). The CDR3 region has the DNA TGTGCCAGCAGCTCACGGGGGATCAGGGAGACCCAGTACTTC. Translation gives CASSSRGIRETQYF.